The clone carrying this T cell receptor (beta chain) was counted a few times. Construction of the TCRbeta library involved unique molecular identifiers. TCRdb reprocessed the PCR reads with MiXCR, giving one entry per CDR3 protein. The sample includes a few hundred thousand distinct CDR3 sequences, roughly 16% of them seen just once. The record originates from a study of T-cell reconstitution after alpha-beta-depleted transplantation in children. V was clipped by 3 bases and J by 6 bases, with 20 bases between them. Germline CDR1 KGHDR, CDR2 SFDVKD. The CDR3 contains 17 residues. The V gene is TRBV24-1, the J gene TRBJ2-1; D possibly matches TRBD1 or TRBD2 (6 bases each). This specimen was PBMCs, mostly from graft donor cells, taken 360 days after TCRalphabeta/CD19-depleted stem cell transplant. This TCR was recovered from a boy under two years old who had a stem cell transplant for Wiskott-Aldrich syndrome, so the T cells may come from the graft donor. The CDR3: CATSDVGRGGGLNEQFF. The CDR3 DNA follows: TGTGCCACCAGTGATGTCGGACGGGGTGGGGGGCTCAATGAGCAGTTCTTC.